The text below deals with one T cell receptor (beta chain). Its antigen is not identified. The data were taken from a study of beta chain features in type 1 diabetes. The authors obtained over 95% purity in all sorted populations. The CDR3 length is 16 residues. CDR1 is SGHVS and CDR2 is FNYEAQ in the germline V gene. After removal of 5 bases from V and 5 bases from J, the junction contained 10 bases not matched to a gene. Notes on the study in general: Whether TCRB rearrangement is influenced by HLA type went unresolved here.

Expressed TCRB transcripts got sequenced, as all isolated RNA was reverse transcribed. Data came from immunoSEQ multiplex PCR; TCRdb stores just in-frame clones and leaves some out. The sample contains about 15,000 clones, approximately 47% of which appear only once. The V call is TRBV7-6, the J call TRBJ2-5, with TRBD1 matching 11 bases. This receptor was identified in a woman between 40 and 50 years old in good health. The sample taken for sequencing was stem cell memory CD4+ T cells from blood. The DNA of the CDR3 is TGTGCCAGCAGCCGCACCGGGACAGGGGGTCGTGAGACCCAGTACTTC. Residues: CASSRTGTGGRETQYF.